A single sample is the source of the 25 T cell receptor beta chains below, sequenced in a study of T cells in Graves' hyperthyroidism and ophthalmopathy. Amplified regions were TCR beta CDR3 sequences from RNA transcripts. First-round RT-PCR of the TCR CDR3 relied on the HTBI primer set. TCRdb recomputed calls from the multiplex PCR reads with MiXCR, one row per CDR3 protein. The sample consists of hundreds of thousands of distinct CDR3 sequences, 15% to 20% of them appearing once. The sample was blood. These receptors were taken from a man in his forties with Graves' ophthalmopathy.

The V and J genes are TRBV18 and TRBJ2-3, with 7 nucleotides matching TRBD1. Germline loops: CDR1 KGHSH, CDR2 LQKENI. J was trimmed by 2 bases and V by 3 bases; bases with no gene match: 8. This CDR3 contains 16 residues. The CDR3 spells CASSPLRQGTTDTQYF. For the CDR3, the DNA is TGTGCCAGCTCACCTCTAAGACAGGGTACCACAGATACGCAGTATTTT.

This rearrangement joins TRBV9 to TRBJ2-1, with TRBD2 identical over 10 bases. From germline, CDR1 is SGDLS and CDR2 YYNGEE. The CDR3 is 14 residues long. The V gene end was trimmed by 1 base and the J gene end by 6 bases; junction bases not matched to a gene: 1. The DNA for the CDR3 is TGTGCCAGCAGCGTAAGCGGGGGGGTCAATGAGCAGTTCTTC. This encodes CASSVSGGVNEQFF.

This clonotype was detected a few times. CDR3 sequence reads: CSAAGYLTGYEQYF. The CDR3 DNA reads as TGCAGTGCTGCCGGCTACTTAACAGGGTACGAGCAGTACTTC. The chain recombines TRBV20-1 with TRBJ2-7, with D perhaps TRBD1 (6 bases). The length of the CDR3 is 14 residues. The V gene's germline CDR1 is DFQATT and CDR2 SNEGSKA (reference sequence). The ends were cut back, 5 bases at V and 4 bases at J, with 18 bases in the middle.

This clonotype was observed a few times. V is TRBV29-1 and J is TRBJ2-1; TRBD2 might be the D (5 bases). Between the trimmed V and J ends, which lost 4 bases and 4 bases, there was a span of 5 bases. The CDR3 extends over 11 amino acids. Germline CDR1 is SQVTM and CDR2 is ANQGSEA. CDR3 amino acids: CSVAGYNEQFF. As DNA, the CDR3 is TGCAGCGTTGCGGGGTACAATGAGCAGTTCTTC.

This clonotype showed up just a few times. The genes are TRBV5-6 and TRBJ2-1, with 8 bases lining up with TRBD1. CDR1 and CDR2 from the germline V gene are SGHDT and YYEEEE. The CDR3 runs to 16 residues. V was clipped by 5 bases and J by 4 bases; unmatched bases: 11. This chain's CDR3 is CASRSGRQGIYNEQFF. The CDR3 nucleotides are TGTGCCAGCAGGAGTGGGCGACAGGGGATTTACAATGAGCAGTTCTTC.

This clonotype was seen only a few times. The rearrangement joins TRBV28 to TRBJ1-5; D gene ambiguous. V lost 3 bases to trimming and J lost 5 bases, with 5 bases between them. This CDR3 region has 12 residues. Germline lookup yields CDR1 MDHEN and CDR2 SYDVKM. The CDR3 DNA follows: TGTGCCAGCAGTTTGGAGGATCAGCCCCAGCATTTT. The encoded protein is CASSLEDQPQHF.

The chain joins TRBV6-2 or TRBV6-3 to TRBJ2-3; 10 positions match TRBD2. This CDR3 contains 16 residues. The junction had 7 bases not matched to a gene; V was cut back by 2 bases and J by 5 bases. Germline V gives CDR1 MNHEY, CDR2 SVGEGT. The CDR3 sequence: CASSYPLAGVQDTQYF. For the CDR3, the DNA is TGTGCCAGCAGTTACCCCCTAGCGGGAGTGCAAGATACGCAGTATTTT.

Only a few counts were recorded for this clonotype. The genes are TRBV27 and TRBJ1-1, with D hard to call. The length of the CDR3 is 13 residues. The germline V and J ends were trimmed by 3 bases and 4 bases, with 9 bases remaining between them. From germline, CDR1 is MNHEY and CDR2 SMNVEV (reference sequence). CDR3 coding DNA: TGTGCCAGCAGTTTTCAGAGCGGCACTGAAGCTTTCTTT. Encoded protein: CASSFQSGTEAFF.

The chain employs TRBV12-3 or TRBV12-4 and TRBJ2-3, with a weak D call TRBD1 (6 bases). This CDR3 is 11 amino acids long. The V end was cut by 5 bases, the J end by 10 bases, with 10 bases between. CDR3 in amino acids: CASSPGQSQYF. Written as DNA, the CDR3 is TGTGCCAGCAGTCCCGGACAGTCGCAGTATTTT.

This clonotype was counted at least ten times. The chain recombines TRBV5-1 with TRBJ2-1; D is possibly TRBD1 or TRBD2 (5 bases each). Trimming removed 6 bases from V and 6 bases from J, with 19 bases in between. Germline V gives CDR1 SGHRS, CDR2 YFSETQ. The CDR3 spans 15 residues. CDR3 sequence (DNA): TGCGCCAGCACCTGGAACCTCCCCGGGGCCAATGAGCAGTTCTTC. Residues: CASTWNLPGANEQFF. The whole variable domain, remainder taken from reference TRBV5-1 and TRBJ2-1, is KAGVTQTPRYLIKTRGQQVTLSCSPISGHRSVSWYQQTPGQGLQFLFEYFSETQRNKGNFPGRFSGRQFSNSRSEMNVSTLELGDSALYLCASTWNLPGANEQFFGPGTRLTVL.

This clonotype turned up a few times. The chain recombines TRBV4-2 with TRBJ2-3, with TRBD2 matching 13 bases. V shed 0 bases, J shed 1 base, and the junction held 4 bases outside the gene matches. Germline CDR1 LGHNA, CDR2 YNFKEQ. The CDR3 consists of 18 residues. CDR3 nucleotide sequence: TGTGCCAGCAGCCAAGAGACTAGCGGGGGGAGTGGCACAGATACGCAGTATTTT. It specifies CASSQETSGGSGTDTQYF.

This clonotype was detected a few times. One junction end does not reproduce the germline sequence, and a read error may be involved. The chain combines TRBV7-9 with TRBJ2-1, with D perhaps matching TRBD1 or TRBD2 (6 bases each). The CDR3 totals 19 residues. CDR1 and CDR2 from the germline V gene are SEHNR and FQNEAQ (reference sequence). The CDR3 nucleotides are TGTGCCAGCAGCACCTACCGGGGGCAACTAGTCATCTCCCACAATGAGCAGTTCTTC. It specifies CASSTYRGQLVISHNEQFF.

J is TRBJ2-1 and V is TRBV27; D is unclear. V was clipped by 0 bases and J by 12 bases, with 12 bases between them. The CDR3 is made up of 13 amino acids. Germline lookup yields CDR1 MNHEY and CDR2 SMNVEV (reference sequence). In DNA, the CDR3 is TGTGCCAGCAGTTTATCCCTCGGCAAATGGCAGTTCTTC. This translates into CASSLSLGKWQFF.

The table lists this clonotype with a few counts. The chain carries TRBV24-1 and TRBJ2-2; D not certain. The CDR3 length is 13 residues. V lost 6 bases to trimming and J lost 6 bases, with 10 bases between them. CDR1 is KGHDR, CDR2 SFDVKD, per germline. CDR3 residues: CATSLRASGELFF. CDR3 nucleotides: TGTGCCACCAGTTTAAGAGCGTCCGGGGAGCTGTTTTTT.

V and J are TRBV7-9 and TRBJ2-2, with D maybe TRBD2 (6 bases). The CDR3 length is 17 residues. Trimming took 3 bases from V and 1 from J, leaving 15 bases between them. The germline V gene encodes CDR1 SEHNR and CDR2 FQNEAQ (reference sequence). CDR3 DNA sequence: TGTGCCAGCAGCTTGCTGAACGGGGGAGAGAACACCGGGGAGCTGTTTTTT. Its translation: CASSLLNGGENTGELFF.

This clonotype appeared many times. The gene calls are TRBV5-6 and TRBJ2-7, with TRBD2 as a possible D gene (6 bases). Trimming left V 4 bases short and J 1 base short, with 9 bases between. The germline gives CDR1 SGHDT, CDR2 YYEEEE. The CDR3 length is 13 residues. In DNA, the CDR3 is TGTGCCAGCAGCAAGGGACTGTCCTACGAGCAGTACTTC. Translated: CASSKGLSYEQYF.

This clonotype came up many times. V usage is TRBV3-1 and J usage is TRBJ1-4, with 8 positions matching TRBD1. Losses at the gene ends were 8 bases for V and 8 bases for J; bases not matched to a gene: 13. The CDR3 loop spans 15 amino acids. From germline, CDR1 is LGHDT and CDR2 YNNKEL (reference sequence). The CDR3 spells CASARRSTGDEKLFF. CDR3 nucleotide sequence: TGTGCCAGCGCGCGTAGGTCGACAGGGGACGAAAAACTGTTTTTT.

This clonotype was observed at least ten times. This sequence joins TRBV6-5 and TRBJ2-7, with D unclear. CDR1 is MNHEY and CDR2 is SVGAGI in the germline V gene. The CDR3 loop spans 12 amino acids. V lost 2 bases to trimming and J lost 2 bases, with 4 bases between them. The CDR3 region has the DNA TGTGCCAGCAGTTACCCGGCCTACGAGCAGTACTTC. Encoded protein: CASSYPAYEQYF.

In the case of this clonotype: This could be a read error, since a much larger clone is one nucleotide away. CDR3 residues: CASSFGQLRDTQYF. Here the CDR3 DNA reads TGTGCCAGCAGCTTTGGACAGCTTCGCGATACGCAGTATTTT. V is TRBV11-2 and J is TRBJ2-3, with D possibly TRBD1 on 6 matching bases. Per germline, CDR1 SGHAT and CDR2 FQNNGV. The V end lost 3 bases, the J end lost 6 bases, and 13 bases lay between the germline ends. CDR3 length: 14 amino acids.

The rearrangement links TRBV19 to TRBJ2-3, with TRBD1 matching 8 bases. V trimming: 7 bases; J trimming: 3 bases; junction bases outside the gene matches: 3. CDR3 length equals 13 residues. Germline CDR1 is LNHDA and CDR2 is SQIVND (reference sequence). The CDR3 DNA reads TGTGCCAGTAAGGACAGGGTAACAGATACGCAGTATTTT. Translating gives CASKDRVTDTQYF.

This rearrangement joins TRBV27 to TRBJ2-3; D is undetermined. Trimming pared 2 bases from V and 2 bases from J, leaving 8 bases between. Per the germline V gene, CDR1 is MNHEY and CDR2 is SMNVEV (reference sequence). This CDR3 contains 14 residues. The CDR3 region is CASSLSYSTDTQYF. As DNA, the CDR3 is TGTGCCAGCAGTTTAAGTTATTCCACAGATACGCAGTATTTT.

This CDR3 is CASSQSGRLGAFF. The CDR3 DNA follows: TGTGCCAGCAGCCAATCGGGGCGGCTTGGAGCTTTCTTT. The V and J genes are TRBV4-2 and TRBJ2-2, with D perhaps matching TRBD1 (5 bases). Gene TRBJ1-1 matches the end of the DNA better, so the J call may be wrong. CDR1 LGHNA and CDR2 YNFKEQ come from the germline V gene. CDR3 length equals 13 residues.

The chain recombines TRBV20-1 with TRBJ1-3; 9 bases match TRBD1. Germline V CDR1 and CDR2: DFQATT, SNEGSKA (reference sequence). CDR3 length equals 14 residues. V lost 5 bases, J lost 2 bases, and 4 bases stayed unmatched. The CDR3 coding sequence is TGCAGTGCTCTTGACAGGGGGACTGGAAACACCATATATTTT. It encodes CSALDRGTGNTIYF.

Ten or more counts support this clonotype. CDR3 nucleotides: TGTGCCAGCAATCCCGCCTGGGGGGGCTACGAGCAGTACTTC. It yields the protein CASNPAWGGYEQYF. V and J are TRBV6-1 and TRBJ2-7; 7 bases are shared with TRBD2. After removal of 7 bases from V and 3 bases from J, the junction contained 9 bases not matched to a gene. Germline loops: CDR1 MNHNS, CDR2 SASEGT. CDR3 size: 14 residues.

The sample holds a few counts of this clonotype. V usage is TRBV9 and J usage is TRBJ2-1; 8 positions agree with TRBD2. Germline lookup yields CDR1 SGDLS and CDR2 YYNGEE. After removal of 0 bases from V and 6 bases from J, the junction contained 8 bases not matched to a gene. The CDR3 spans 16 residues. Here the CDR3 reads CASSVGGSGILNEQFF. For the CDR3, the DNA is TGTGCCAGCAGCGTAGGGGGTAGCGGGATACTCAATGAGCAGTTCTTC.